The 32 T cell receptor beta chains presented below share a single source sample, sequenced in a study of blood T cell repertoires in COVID-19 (dated by TCRdb to about 2020). Library method: the immunoSEQ multiplex PCR assay. Drawn from immuneACCESS, this table holds only the in-frame rearrangements with V and J called that TCRdb kept. Clones are partly lost; checked studies trace under half to an unresolved V gene and leave the rest unexplained. Within this sample are 55,000 to 75,000 clones, with less than 85% of them counted one time only. The ten largest make up roughly 23% of the sample. Sample: peripheral blood. These receptors were obtained from a man in his 60s with acute or convalescent COVID-19.

The J gene is TRBJ2-1, the V gene TRBV19; TRBD2 is a possible D gene (7 bases). Germline V lookup: CDR1 LNHDA, CDR2 SQIVND (reference sequence). The germline V and J ends were trimmed by 6 bases and 12 bases, with 12 bases remaining between them. The CDR3 spans 11 residues. CDR3 DNA sequence: TGTGCCAGTAGAGGGGGGGGAGGGCAGTTCTTC. As protein: CASRGGGGQFF.

This chain joins TRBV2 and TRBJ2-5; possibly TRBD1 for D (5 bases). This CDR3 spans 14 amino acids. Between the trimmed V and J ends, which lost 9 bases and 0 bases, there was a span of 14 bases. Germline V CDR1 and CDR2: SNHLY, FYNNEI. CDR3 residues: CASQTDTNQETQYF. The CDR3 DNA is TGTGCCAGTCAGACGGACACAAACCAAGAGACCCAGTACTTC.

The V gene is TRBV6-5, the J gene TRBJ1-1; possible D gene TRBD1, 5 bases. The V end lost 4 bases, the J end lost 7 bases, and 10 bases lay between the germline ends. The CDR3 is 12 amino acids. Germline CDR1 and CDR2: MNHEY and SVGAGI. CDR3 sequence: CASSLDRFEAFF. CDR3 nucleotide sequence: TGTGCCAGCAGTTTAGACAGATTTGAAGCTTTCTTT.

The chain uses TRBV19 and TRBJ1-2, with a possible D match to TRBD1 (5 bases). The CDR3 spans 11 residues. The V end lost 7 bases, the J end lost 4 bases, and 7 bases lay between the germline ends. Germline CDR1 LNHDA, CDR2 SQIVND (reference sequence). The CDR3 loop reads CASTGGYGYTF. In DNA, the CDR3 is TGTGCCAGTACCGGGGGCTATGGCTACACCTTC.

This clone was detected once. V is TRBV6-1 and J is TRBJ1-5, with a weak D call TRBD1 (5 bases). CDR3 length: 13 amino acids. Germline loops: CDR1 MNHNS, CDR2 SASEGT. V shed 2 bases and J shed 4 bases, with 6 bases lying between them. This CDR3 reads CASSEHRNQPQHF. CDR3 coding DNA: TGTGCCAGCAGTGAACACAGGAATCAGCCCCAGCATTTT.

This chain uses TRBV30 with TRBJ1-4; 8 positions agree with TRBD1. Germline CDR1 reads GTSNPN; CDR2 reads SVGIG (reference sequence). This CDR3 spans 13 amino acids. V shed 3 bases and J 6 bases; nucleotides not matched to a gene: 3. CDR3 region: CAWSRGRDEKLFF. The CDR3, as DNA: TGTGCCTGGAGCAGGGGGCGAGATGAAAAACTGTTTTTT.

The chain carries TRBV2 and TRBJ2-5, with D possibly TRBD1 on 6 matching bases. Per germline, CDR1 SNHLY and CDR2 FYNNEI. The CDR3 loop spans 14 amino acids. Trimming removed 4 bases from V and 5 bases from J, with 14 bases in between. As DNA, the CDR3 is TGTGCCAGCAGTGGGACAGACGGTGGGGAGACCCAGTACTTC. Translation gives CASSGTDGGETQYF. The complete variable domain, with remaining parts taken from reference TRBV2 and TRBJ2-5, reads EPEVTQTPSHQVTQMGQEVILRCVPISNHLYFYWYRQILGQKVEFLVSFYNNEISEKSEIFDDQFSVERPDGSNFTLKIRSTKLEDSAMYFCASSGTDGGETQYFGPGTRLLVL.

This chain links TRBV24-1 with TRBJ1-3; no clear D gene. This CDR3 region has 16 residues. The V gene's germline CDR1 is KGHDR and CDR2 SFDVKD. V lost 1 base, J lost 0 bases, and 9 bases lay in between. The CDR3 DNA follows: TGTGCCACCAGTGATTTATTGTGGCCCTCTGGAAACACCATATATTTT. Translating it yields CATSDLLWPSGNTIYF.

This clone was counted only a few times. The CDR3 loop is CASQTGGYEQYF. The DNA of the CDR3 is TGTGCCAGCCAGACAGGGGGCTACGAGCAGTACTTC. This chain links TRBV12-3 or TRBV12-4 with TRBJ2-7, with 9 bases lining up with TRBD1. The CDR3 length is 12 residues. V dropped 8 bases and J dropped 3; count of bases not matched to a gene: 2.

The chain couples TRBV11-2 to TRBJ2-7; TRBD1 is a possible D gene (5 bases). Trimming pared 5 bases from V and 0 bases from J, leaving 11 bases between. From germline, CDR1 is SGHAT and CDR2 FQNNGV. This CDR3 spans 14 amino acids. The CDR3, as DNA: TGTGCCAGCAGCCTCGCGACAGTCTCCTACGAGCAGTACTTC. Residues: CASSLATVSYEQYF.

The V gene is TRBV6-1, the J gene TRBJ2-5; D may be TRBD2 (5 bases). CDR1 is MNHNS and CDR2 is SASEGT in the germline V gene. V shed 0 bases and J shed 4 bases, with 6 bases lying between them. The CDR3 contains 13 residues. CDR3: CASSEARAETQYF. CDR3 coding DNA: TGTGCCAGCAGTGAAGCGAGGGCAGAGACCCAGTACTTC.

In this sample, this clone turned up many times. The chain joins TRBV5-6 to TRBJ1-6; D gene unclear. Per the germline V gene, CDR1 is SGHDT and CDR2 is YYEEEE. The CDR3 contains 14 residues. V shed 4 bases and J shed 10 bases, with 15 bases lying between them. CDR3 sequence (DNA): TGTGCCAGCAGCCTCCGCCGGGGAAGCTCACCCCTCCACTTT. It specifies CASSLRRGSSPLHF.

This chain joins TRBV30 and TRBJ2-3; TRBD1 matches at 9 bases. This CDR3 region has 14 residues. V dropped 5 bases and J dropped 4; count of bases not matched to a gene: 7. From germline, CDR1 is GTSNPN and CDR2 SVGIG (reference sequence). The CDR3 DNA is TGTGCCTGGGGATCCGGGACAGGGTCAGATACGCAGTATTTT. As protein: CAWGSGTGSDTQYF.

This sequence joins TRBV5-6 and TRBJ2-1; 7 bases align to TRBD2. The CDR3 totals 14 residues. CDR1 and CDR2 from the germline V gene are SGHDT and YYEEEE. The V gene end was trimmed by 0 bases and the J gene end by 11 bases; junction bases not matched to a gene: 8. CDR3 amino acids: CASSLDGGGPKQFF. Written as DNA, the CDR3 is TGTGCCAGCAGCTTGGATGGGGGAGGGCCTAAGCAGTTCTTC. The whole variable domain, remainder taken from reference TRBV5-6 and TRBJ2-1, is DAGVTQSPTHLIKTRGQQVTLRCSPKSGHDTVSWYQQALGQGPQFIFQYYEEEERQRGNFPDRFSGHQFPNYSSELNVNALLLGDSALYLCASSLDGGGPKQFFGPGTRLTVL.

V usage is TRBV14 and J usage is TRBJ1-6, with D uncertain. Germline CDR1 is SGHDN and CDR2 is FVKESK. Trimming cost V 4 bases and J 7 bases, with 5 bases left between them. The CDR3 sequence is 12 residues long. The CDR3 sequence is CASSLQNSPLHF. The CDR3 coding sequence is TGTGCCAGCAGCCTCCAGAATTCACCCCTCCACTTT.

This clone was counted once. The V call is TRBV30, the J call TRBJ2-3; TRBD2 matches at 13 bases. CDR3 size: 13 residues. V shed 8 bases, J shed 7 bases, and the junction held 6 bases outside the gene matches. The V gene's germline CDR1 is GTSNPN and CDR2 SVGIG (reference sequence). CDR3: CATTSGGAYTQYF. The CDR3 bases are TGTGCCACCACTAGCGGGGGGGCTTATACGCAGTATTTT.

This chain joins TRBV10-1 and TRBJ2-7, with 7 bases aligning to TRBD1. The V segment lost 5 bases and the J segment 2 bases; nucleotides outside the gene matches: 9. In germline, CDR1 is WNHNN, CDR2 SYGVQD (reference sequence). CDR3 length equals 15 residues. The chain's CDR3 is CASSRDRATTYEQYF. The CDR3 region has the DNA TGCGCCAGCAGTCGTGACAGGGCAACTACCTACGAGCAGTACTTC.

This chain uses TRBV7-2 with TRBJ1-1; tentative D call: TRBD1 (5 bases). This CDR3 comprises 15 residues. Germline V gene sequence: CDR1 SGHTA, CDR2 FQGNSA. Between the trimmed V and J ends, which lost 1 base and 6 bases, there was a span of 15 bases. In DNA, the CDR3 is TGTGCCAGCAGCTTAGATCGGGGGAGGGGCTCTGAAGCTTTCTTT. Translated: CASSLDRGRGSEAFF. Full variable domain (remainder filled in from reference TRBV7-2 and TRBJ1-1): GAGVSQSPSNKVTEKGKDVELRCDPISGHTALYWYRQSLGQGLEFLIYFQGNSAPDKSGLPSDRFSAERTGGSVSTLTIQRTQQEDSAVYLCASSLDRGRGSEAFFGQGTRLTVV.

The J gene is TRBJ2-3, the V gene TRBV3-1 (or the pseudogene TRBV3-2); no firm D call. This CDR3 is built from 13 residues. V lost 3 bases to trimming and J lost 1 base, with 5 bases between them. Germline V gene sequence: CDR1 LGHDT, CDR2 YNNKEL (reference sequence). The CDR3 spells CASSQQGTDTQYF. For the CDR3, the DNA is TGTGCCAGCAGCCAGCAGGGCACAGATACGCAGTATTTT.

This chain connects TRBV10-3 to TRBJ1-3; 9 nucleotides align to TRBD1. There are 17 residues in the CDR3. With 4 bases clipped from V and 2 bases from J, the junction kept 9 bases outside the gene matches. Germline CDR1 reads ENHRY; CDR2 reads SYGVKD. The CDR3 coding sequence is TGTGCCATCAGTGTCCCGGGACAGGGATGGCCTGGAAACACCATATATTTT. This gives the protein CAISVPGQGWPGNTIYF.

The chain combines TRBV25-1 with TRBJ2-2; perhaps TRBD2 as D (6 bases). CDR1 and CDR2 from the germline V gene are MGHDK and SYGVNS. V shed 6 bases and J shed 3 bases, with 20 bases lying between them. The CDR3 has 17 amino acids. Here the CDR3 reads CASRALEGSGHTGELFF. CDR3 DNA: TGTGCCAGCAGGGCGCTGGAGGGGAGCGGACACACCGGGGAGCTGTTTTTT.

This clone has ten or more counts. V is TRBV10-2 and J is TRBJ2-1; 8 bases agree with TRBD1. This CDR3 spans 15 amino acids. Germline CDR1 reads WSHSY; CDR2 reads SAAADI. The V and J ends lost 8 bases and 0 bases, in that order; junction bases with no gene match: 6. The CDR3 protein is CASVDRGLSYNEQFF. The CDR3 nucleotides are TGCGCCAGCGTCGACAGGGGACTCTCCTACAATGAGCAGTTCTTC.

The J gene is TRBJ2-3, the V gene TRBV9; 9 positions match TRBD1. The V gene end was trimmed by 4 bases and the J gene end by 3 bases; junction bases not matched to a gene: 6. In germline, CDR1 is SGDLS, CDR2 YYNGEE. The length of the CDR3 is 15 residues. The CDR3 sequence: CASSRWTGETDTQYF. CDR3 coding DNA: TGTGCCAGCAGCAGATGGACAGGGGAAACAGATACGCAGTATTTT. Supplemented by reference TRBV9 and TRBJ2-3, the full variable domain reads DSGVTQTPKHLITATGQRVTLRCSPRSGDLSVYWYQQSLDQGLQFLIQYYNGEERAKGNILERFSAQQFPDLHSELNLSSLELGDSALYFCASSRWTGETDTQYFGPGTRLTVL.

V and J are TRBV30 and TRBJ2-7, with a tentative D call TRBD1 (5 bases). CDR3 length: 15 residues. The germline CDR1 and CDR2 sequences are GTSNPN and SVGIG (reference sequence). Trimming removed 0 bases from V and 3 bases from J, with 15 bases in between. The CDR3 reads CAWSVVGLSFYEQYV. As DNA, the CDR3 is TGTGCCTGGAGTGTAGTGGGGCTTTCCTTCTACGAGCAGTACGTC.

CDR3 in DNA: TGTGCCACCACGAGCGGGGGGGCCGATGAGCAGTTCTTC. This translates into CATTSGGADEQFF. V is TRBV24-1 and J is TRBJ2-1; 10 nucleotides line up with TRBD2. This CDR3 is built from 13 residues. Germline CDR1 KGHDR, CDR2 SFDVKD. The junction had 5 bases not matched to a gene; V was cut back by 8 bases and J by 8 bases.

The rearrangement links TRBV18 to TRBJ2-2; the D gene is possibly TRBD1 (5 bases). This CDR3 comprises 16 residues. Germline lookup yields CDR1 KGHSH and CDR2 LQKENI. V dropped 1 base and J dropped 0 bases, with 9 bases sitting between them. The CDR3 DNA reads TGTGCCAGCTCACCACTCCAGGGTCCGAACACCGGGGAGCTGTTTTTT. Its translation is CASSPLQGPNTGELFF.

V is TRBV15 and J is TRBJ2-5; TRBD2 agrees at 10 bases. This CDR3 comprises 14 residues. V dropped 0 bases and J dropped 11; count of bases not matched to a gene: 6. The germline V gene has CDR1 LNHNV and CDR2 YYDKDF (reference sequence). DNA of the CDR3: TGTGCCACCAGCAGAGATAGGGGGACTAGCGCACAGTACTTC. Encoded protein: CATSRDRGTSAQYF.

The rearrangement uses TRBV28 and TRBJ2-2, with D tentatively TRBD1 (5 bases). Germline CDR1 is MDHEN and CDR2 is SYDVKM. Trimming pared 6 bases from V and 4 bases from J, leaving 9 bases between. The CDR3 spans 13 residues. The CDR3 spells CASSATATGELFF. The CDR3 DNA reads as TGTGCCAGCAGCGCGACAGCCACCGGGGAGCTGTTTTTT.

This clone was seen once. This rearrangement joins TRBV7-9 to TRBJ1-3; tentative D call: TRBD1 (5 bases). V was cut by 2 bases and J by 10 bases, with 15 bases left in between. The CDR3 extends over 14 amino acids. Per the germline V gene, CDR1 is SEHNR and CDR2 is FQNEAQ (reference sequence). This CDR3 reads CASSLTSPRGTIYF. CDR3 coding DNA: TGTGCCAGCAGCTTAACCTCTCCTAGGGGAACCATATATTTT.

The chain carries TRBV13 and TRBJ2-3; tentatively, D is TRBD2 (5 bases). The CDR3 extends over 13 amino acids. Germline loops: CDR1 PRHDT, CDR2 FYEKMQ (reference sequence). V was clipped by 6 bases and J by 0 bases, with 7 bases between them. CDR3 sequence (DNA): TGTGCCAGCAGGGAGGTTAGCACAGATACGCAGTATTTT. Its translation is CASREVSTDTQYF. Drawing the rest from reference TRBV13 and TRBJ2-3, the complete variable domain is AAGVIQSPRHLIKEKRETATLKCYPIPRHDTVYWYQQGPGQDPQFLISFYEKMQSDKGSIPDRFSAQQFSDYHSELNMSSLELGDSALYFCASREVSTDTQYFGPGTRLTVL.

This chain links TRBV7-6 with TRBJ2-3; possible D gene TRBD2, 6 bases. Germline V lookup: CDR1 SGHVS, CDR2 FNYEAQ. The CDR3 has 15 amino acids. The V and J ends lost 5 bases and 3 bases respectively, with 15 bases between them. CDR3 coding DNA: TGTGCCAGCAGCCCAGGAGGGGCCACGACAGATACGCAGTATTTT. Translation gives CASSPGGATTDTQYF.

This chain connects TRBV11-1 to TRBJ2-5; 9 nucleotides line up with TRBD1. CDR1 and CDR2 (germline): SGHAT, FQDESV (reference sequence). The CDR3 is made up of 15 amino acids. The trim removed 6 bases at V and 5 bases at J, leaving 10 bases unmatched. The DNA of the CDR3 is TGTGCCAGCAGTCTCACAGGGGGCGATGGGGAGACCCAGTACTTC. Residues: CASSLTGGDGETQYF. Together with reference TRBV11-1 and TRBJ2-5, the CDR3 gives the full variable domain: EAEVAQSPRYKITEKSQAVAFWCDPISGHATLYWYRQILGQGPELLVQFQDESVVDDSQLPKDRFSAERLKGVDSTLKIQPAELGDSAMYLCASSLTGGDGETQYFGPGTRLLVL.